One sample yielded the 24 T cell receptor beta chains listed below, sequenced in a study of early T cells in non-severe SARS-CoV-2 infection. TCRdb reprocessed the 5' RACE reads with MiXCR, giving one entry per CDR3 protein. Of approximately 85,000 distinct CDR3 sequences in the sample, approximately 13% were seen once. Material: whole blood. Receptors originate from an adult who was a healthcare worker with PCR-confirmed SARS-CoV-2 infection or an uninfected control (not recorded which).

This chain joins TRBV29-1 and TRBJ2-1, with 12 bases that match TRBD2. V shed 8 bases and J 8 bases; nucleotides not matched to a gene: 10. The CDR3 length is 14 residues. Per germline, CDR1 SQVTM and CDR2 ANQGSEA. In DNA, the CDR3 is TGCAGCTCACCCCTAGCGGGAGGGCCCTATGAGCAGTTCTTC. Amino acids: CSSPLAGGPYEQFF.

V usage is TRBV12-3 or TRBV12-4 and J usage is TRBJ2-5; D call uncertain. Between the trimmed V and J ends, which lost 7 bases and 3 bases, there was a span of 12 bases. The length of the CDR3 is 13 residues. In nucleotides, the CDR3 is TGTGCCAGCAACTTACTTGGAGAAGAGACCCAGTACTTC. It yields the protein CASNLLGEETQYF.

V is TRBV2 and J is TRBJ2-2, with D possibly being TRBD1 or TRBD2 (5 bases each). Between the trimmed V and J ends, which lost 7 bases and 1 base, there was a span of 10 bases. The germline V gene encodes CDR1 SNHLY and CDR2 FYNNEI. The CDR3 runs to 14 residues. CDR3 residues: CASKLGENTGELFF. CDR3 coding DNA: TGTGCCAGCAAGCTGGGGGAGAACACCGGGGAGCTGTTTTTT.

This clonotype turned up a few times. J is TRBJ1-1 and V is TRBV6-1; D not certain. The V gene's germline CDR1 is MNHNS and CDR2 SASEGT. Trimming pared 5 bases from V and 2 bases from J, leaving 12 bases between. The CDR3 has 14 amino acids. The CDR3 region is CASSPRVLNTEAFF. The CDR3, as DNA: TGTGCCAGCAGTCCGCGGGTCCTAAACACTGAAGCTTTCTTT.

The CDR3 DNA sequence: TGTGCCAGCTCACCTTCCGACCTTCCAGATACGCAGTATTTT. Translated: CASSPSDLPDTQYF. The chain recombines TRBV18 with TRBJ2-3; no firm D call. This CDR3 contains 14 residues. Germline V lookup: CDR1 KGHSH, CDR2 LQKENI. V was cut by 3 bases and J by 4 bases, with 11 bases left in between.

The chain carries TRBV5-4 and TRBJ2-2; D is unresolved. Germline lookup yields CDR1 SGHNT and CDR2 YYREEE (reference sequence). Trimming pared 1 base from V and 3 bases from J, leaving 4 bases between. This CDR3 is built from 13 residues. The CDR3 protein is CASSLFYTGELFF. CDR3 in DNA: TGTGCCAGCAGCTTGTTTTACACCGGGGAGCTGTTTTTT.

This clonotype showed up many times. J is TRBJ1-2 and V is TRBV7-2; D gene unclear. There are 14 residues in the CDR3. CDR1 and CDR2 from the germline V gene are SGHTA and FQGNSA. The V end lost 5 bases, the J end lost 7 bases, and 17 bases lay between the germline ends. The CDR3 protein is CASSRRTLLTGYTF. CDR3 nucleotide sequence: TGTGCCAGCAGCCGTCGGACTCTCCTAACTGGCTACACCTTC. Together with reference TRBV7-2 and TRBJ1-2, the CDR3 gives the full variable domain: GAGVSQSPSNKVTEKGKDVELRCDPISGHTALYWYRQSLGQGLEFLIYFQGNSAPDKSGLPSDRFSAERTGGSVSTLTIQRTQQEDSAVYLCASSRRTLLTGYTFGSGTRLTVV.

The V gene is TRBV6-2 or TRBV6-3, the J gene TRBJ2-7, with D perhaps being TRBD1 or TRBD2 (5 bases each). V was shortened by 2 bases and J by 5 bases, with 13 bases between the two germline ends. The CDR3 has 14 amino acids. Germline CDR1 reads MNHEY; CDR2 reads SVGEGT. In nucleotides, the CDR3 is TGTGCCAGCAGTTACCCCCGGGACCCTGACGAGCAGTACTTC. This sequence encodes CASSYPRDPDEQYF.

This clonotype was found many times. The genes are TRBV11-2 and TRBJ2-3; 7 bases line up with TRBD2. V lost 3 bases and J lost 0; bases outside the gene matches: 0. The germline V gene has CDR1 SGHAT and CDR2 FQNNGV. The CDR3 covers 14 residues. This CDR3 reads CASSFSGSTDTQYF. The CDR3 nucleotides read TGTGCCAGCAGCTTTAGCGGGAGCACAGATACGCAGTATTTT. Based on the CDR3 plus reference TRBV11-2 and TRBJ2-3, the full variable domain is EAGVAQSPRYKIIEKRQSVAFWCNPISGHATLYWYQQILGQGPKLLIQFQNNGVVDDSQLPKDRFSAERLKGVDSTLKIQPAKLEDSAVYLCASSFSGSTDTQYFGPGTRLTVL.

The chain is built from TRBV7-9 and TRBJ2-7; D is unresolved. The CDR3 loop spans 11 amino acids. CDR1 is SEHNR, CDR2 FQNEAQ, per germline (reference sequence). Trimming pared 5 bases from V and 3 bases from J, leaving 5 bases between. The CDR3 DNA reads TGTGCCAGCAGCCAAGACTACGAGCAGTACTTC. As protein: CASSQDYEQYF.

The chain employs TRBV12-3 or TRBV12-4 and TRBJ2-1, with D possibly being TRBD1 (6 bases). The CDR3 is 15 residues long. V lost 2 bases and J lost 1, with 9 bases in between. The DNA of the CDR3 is TGTGCCAGCAGTTTAAAGGGGGAATCCTACAATGAGCAGTTCTTC. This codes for CASSLKGESYNEQFF.

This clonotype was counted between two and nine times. In nucleotides, the CDR3 is TGTGCCTGGAGTGACGGCCTAGCGGGAGGGCCAGGGCAAGAGACCCAGTACTTC. Protein sequence: CAWSDGLAGGPGQETQYF. The chain combines TRBV30 with TRBJ2-5; 12 bases are shared with TRBD2. Trimming at V came to 1 base and at J to 2 bases, leaving 11 bases not matched to a gene. The germline CDR1 and CDR2 sequences are GTSNPN and SVGIG (reference sequence). The CDR3 consists of 18 residues.

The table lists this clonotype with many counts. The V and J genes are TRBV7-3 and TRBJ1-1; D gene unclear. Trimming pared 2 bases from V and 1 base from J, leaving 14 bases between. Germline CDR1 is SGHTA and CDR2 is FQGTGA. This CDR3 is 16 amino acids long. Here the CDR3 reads CASSLLESGRNTEAFF. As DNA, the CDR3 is TGTGCCAGCAGCTTATTAGAGTCGGGCCGGAACACTGAAGCTTTCTTT. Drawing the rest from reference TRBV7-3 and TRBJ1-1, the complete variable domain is GAGVSQTPSNKVTEKGKYVELRCDPISGHTALYWYRQSLGQGPEFLIYFQGTGAADDSGLPNDRFFAVRPEGSVSTLKIQRTERGDSAVYLCASSLLESGRNTEAFFGQGTRLTVV.

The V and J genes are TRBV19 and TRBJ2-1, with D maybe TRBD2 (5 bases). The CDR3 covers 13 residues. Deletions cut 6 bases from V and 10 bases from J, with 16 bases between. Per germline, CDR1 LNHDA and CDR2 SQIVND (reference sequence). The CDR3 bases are TGTGCCAGTAGGGGTTTGGGAGAGGGAGAGCAGTTCTTC. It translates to CASRGLGEGEQFF.

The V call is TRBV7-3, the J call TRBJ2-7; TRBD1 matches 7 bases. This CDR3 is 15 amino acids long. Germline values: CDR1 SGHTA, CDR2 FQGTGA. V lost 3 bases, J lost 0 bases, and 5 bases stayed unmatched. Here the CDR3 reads CASSFGQGDSYEQYF. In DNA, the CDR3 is TGTGCCAGCAGCTTCGGGCAGGGGGACTCCTACGAGCAGTACTTC.

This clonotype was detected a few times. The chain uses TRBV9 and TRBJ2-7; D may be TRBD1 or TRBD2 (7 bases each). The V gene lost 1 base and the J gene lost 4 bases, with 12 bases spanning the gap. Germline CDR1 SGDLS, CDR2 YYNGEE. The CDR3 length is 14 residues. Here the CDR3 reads CASSVQGGLYEQYF. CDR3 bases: TGTGCCAGCAGCGTACAGGGGGGGCTGTACGAGCAGTACTTC.

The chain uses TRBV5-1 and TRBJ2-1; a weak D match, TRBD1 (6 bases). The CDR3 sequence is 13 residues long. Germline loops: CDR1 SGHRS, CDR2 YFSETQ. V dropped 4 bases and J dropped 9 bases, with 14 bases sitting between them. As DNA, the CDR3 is TGCGCCAGCAGCCTGACAGGTCCGGGTGAGCAGTTCTTC. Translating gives CASSLTGPGEQFF.

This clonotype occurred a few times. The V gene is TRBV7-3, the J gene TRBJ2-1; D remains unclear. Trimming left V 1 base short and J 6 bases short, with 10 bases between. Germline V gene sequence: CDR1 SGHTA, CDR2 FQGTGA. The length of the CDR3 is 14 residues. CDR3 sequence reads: CASSLNSGFNEQFF. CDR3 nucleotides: TGTGCCAGCAGCTTAAATTCGGGCTTCAATGAGCAGTTCTTC. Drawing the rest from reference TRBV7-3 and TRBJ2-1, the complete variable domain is GAGVSQTPSNKVTEKGKYVELRCDPISGHTALYWYRQSLGQGPEFLIYFQGTGAADDSGLPNDRFFAVRPEGSVSTLKIQRTERGDSAVYLCASSLNSGFNEQFFGPGTRLTVL.

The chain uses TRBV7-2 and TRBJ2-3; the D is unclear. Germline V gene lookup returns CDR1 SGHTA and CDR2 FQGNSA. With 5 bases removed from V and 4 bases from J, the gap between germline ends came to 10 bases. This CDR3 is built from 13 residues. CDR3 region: CASSVSWPDTQYF. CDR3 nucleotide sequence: TGTGCCAGCAGCGTTAGCTGGCCAGATACGCAGTATTTT. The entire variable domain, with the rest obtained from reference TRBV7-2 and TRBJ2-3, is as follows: GAGVSQSPSNKVTEKGKDVELRCDPISGHTALYWYRQSLGQGLEFLIYFQGNSAPDKSGLPSDRFSAERTGGSVSTLTIQRTQQEDSAVYLCASSVSWPDTQYFGPGTRLTVL.

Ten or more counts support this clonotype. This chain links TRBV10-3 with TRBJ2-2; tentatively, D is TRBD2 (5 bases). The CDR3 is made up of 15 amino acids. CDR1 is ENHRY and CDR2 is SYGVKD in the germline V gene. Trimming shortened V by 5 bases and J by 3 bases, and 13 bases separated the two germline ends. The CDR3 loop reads CAISPRGPDTGELFF. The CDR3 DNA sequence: TGTGCCATCAGTCCTAGAGGGCCGGACACCGGGGAGCTGTTTTTT.

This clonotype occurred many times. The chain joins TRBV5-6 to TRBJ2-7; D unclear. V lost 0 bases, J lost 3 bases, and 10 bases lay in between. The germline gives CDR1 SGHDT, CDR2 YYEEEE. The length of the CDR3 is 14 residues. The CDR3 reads CASSLGIGYYEQYF. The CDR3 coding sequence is TGTGCCAGCAGCTTGGGTATAGGTTACTACGAGCAGTACTTC. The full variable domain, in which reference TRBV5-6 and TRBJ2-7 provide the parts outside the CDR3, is DAGVTQSPTHLIKTRGQQVTLRCSPKSGHDTVSWYQQALGQGPQFIFQYYEEEERQRGNFPDRFSGHQFPNYSSELNVNALLLGDSALYLCASSLGIGYYEQYFGPGTRLTVT.

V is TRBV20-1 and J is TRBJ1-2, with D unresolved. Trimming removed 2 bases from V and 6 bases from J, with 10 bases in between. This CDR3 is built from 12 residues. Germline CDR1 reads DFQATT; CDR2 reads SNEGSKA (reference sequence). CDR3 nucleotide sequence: TGCAGTGCTAGACGGTATGATGATGGCTACACCTTC. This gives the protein CSARRYDDGYTF.

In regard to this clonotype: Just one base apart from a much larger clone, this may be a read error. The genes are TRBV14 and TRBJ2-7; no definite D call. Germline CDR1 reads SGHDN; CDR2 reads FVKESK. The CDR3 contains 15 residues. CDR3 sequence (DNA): TGTGCCAGCAGCAAAGACTTAACCCCCTCATCCGAGCAGTACTTC. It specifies CASSKDLTPSSEQYF.

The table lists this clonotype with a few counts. The chain's CDR3 is CASNQPGLAGKSSYEQYF. The CDR3 DNA reads TGTGCCAGCAACCAACCGGGACTAGCGGGGAAGAGCTCCTACGAGCAGTACTTC. The rearrangement links TRBV2 to TRBJ2-7; 13 nucleotides match TRBD2. Germline values: CDR1 SNHLY, CDR2 FYNNEI. J gave up 0 bases and V 7 bases, and 12 bases lay outside the gene matches. CDR3 length: 18 amino acids.